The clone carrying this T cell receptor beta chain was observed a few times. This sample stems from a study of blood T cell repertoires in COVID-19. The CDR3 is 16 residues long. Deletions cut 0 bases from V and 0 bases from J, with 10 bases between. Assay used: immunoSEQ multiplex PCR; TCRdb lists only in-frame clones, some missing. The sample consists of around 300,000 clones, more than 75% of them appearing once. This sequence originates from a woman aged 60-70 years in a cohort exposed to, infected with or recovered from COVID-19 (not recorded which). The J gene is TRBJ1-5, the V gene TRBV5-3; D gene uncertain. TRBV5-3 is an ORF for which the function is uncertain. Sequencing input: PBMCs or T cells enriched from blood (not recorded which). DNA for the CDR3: TGTGCCAGAAGCTTGGGGCCCGGGGATAGCAATCAGCCCCAGCATTTT. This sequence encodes CARSLGPGDSNQPQHF.